One and the same sample provided the 30 T cell receptor beta chains below, sequenced in a study of T-cell reconstitution after alpha-beta-depleted transplantation in children. TCRbeta library preparation incorporated unique molecular identifiers. TCRdb re-called the PCR reads through MiXCR, storing one row per CDR3 protein. Of almost 500,000 distinct CDR3 sequences listed, around 13% are singletons. The source material was PBMCs from the stem cell graft donor, sampled from the stem cell graft. The receptors derive from a human donor who donated a stem cell graft to a child with combined immunodeficiency.

As to this clonotype: A read error may be the cause here, since a much bigger clone is one base away. J is TRBJ1-4 and V is TRBV29-1; tentatively, D is TRBD1 (6 bases). There are 15 residues in the CDR3. Germline loops: CDR1 SQVTM, CDR2 ANQGSEA. The CDR3 DNA reads TGCAGAGTTCCCGCGGATGGGACATCGGATGAAAAACTGTTTTTT. This gives the protein CRVPADGTSDEKLFF.

Many counts were recorded for this clonotype. This chain uses TRBV21-1 with TRBJ2-3; the table's TRBD2 call for D was not verified on the DNA. TRBV21-1 is listed as a pseudogene. This CDR3 is 17 amino acids long. CDR3 region: CASSKERTSGSTDTQYF. The CDR3 DNA reads as TGTGCCAGCAGCAAAGAGAGGACTAGCGGAAGCACAGATACGCAGTATTTT.

The rearrangement joins TRBV10-3 to TRBJ2-3; TRBD1 agrees at 8 bases. Germline CDR1 is ENHRY and CDR2 is SYGVKD. This CDR3 is 15 amino acids long. Trimming took 2 bases from V and 2 from J; bases not matched to a gene: 3. In DNA, the CDR3 is TGTGCCATCAGTGAGCAGGGGGCAGACACAGATACGCAGTATTTT. This translates into CAISEQGADTDTQYF.

This clonotype was seen a handful of times. V and J are TRBV5-5 and TRBJ2-7; TRBD2 agrees at 7 bases. After removal of 7 bases from V and 3 bases from J, the junction contained 13 bases not matched to a gene. The germline V gene encodes CDR1 SGHKS and CDR2 YYEKEE (reference sequence). CDR3 length: 15 amino acids. The CDR3 reads CASQVRQGGFYEQYF. DNA of the CDR3: TGTGCCAGCCAAGTCAGGCAGGGAGGGTTCTACGAGCAGTACTTC.

At least ten counts were recorded for this clonotype. The V and J genes are TRBV9 and TRBJ2-7; weak D call: TRBD1 (6 bases). The germline V gene encodes CDR1 SGDLS and CDR2 YYNGEE. The CDR3 loop spans 14 amino acids. Trimming took 3 bases from V and 4 from J, leaving 14 bases between them. The CDR3 region has the DNA TGTGCCAGCAGCGCGGCCGGGACACATTACGAGCAGTACTTC. This translates into CASSAAGTHYEQYF.

This clonotype was observed a few times. The chain has TRBV2 and TRBJ2-1; D remains unclear. Germline V lookup: CDR1 SNHLY, CDR2 FYNNEI. The CDR3 has 13 residues. Trimming took 4 bases from V and 6 from J, leaving 10 bases between them. DNA of the CDR3: TGTGCCAGCAGTGTTGAGATTATCAATGAGCAGTTCTTC. As protein: CASSVEIINEQFF.

This clonotype has more than one count but fewer than ten. The rearrangement uses TRBV7-9 and TRBJ2-7; TRBD2 agrees at 8 bases. Per the germline V gene, CDR1 is SEHNR and CDR2 is FQNEAQ (reference sequence). V dropped 5 bases and J dropped 6; count of bases not matched to a gene: 9. The CDR3 is made up of 14 amino acids. This chain's CDR3 is CASSRGGLEGEQYF. Here the CDR3 DNA reads TGTGCCAGCAGCCGGGGGGGCTTGGAAGGCGAGCAGTACTTC.

This clonotype occurred a few times. The chain links TRBV24-1 to TRBJ1-5; D unclear. V gave up 2 bases and J gave up 10 bases, with 14 bases separating them. CDR1 is KGHDR and CDR2 is SFDVKD in the germline V gene. The CDR3 totals 14 residues. The CDR3 reads CATSDSRAAVPQHF. The CDR3 bases are TGTGCCACCAGTGATTCCCGGGCGGCCGTCCCCCAGCATTTT.

The rearrangement uses TRBV6-5 and TRBJ2-1; possibly TRBD2 for D (6 bases). Trimming cost V 0 bases and J 1 base, with 13 bases left between them. The germline V gene has CDR1 MNHEY and CDR2 SVGAGI. The CDR3 length is 17 residues. The CDR3 spells CASSYSGLATSYNEQFF. The CDR3 DNA sequence: TGTGCCAGCAGTTACTCGGGGCTAGCGACGTCCTACAATGAGCAGTTCTTC.

The V and J genes are TRBV9 and TRBJ1-2; a weak D match, TRBD1 (5 bases). The ends were cut back, 2 bases at V and 0 bases at J, with 8 bases in the middle. The germline V gene has CDR1 SGDLS and CDR2 YYNGEE. The CDR3 is 14 residues long. The CDR3 region is CASSVTGTNYGYTF. CDR3 coding DNA: TGTGCCAGCAGCGTCACAGGAACTAACTATGGCTACACCTTC.

The CDR3 protein is CASSNLQEQYF. In DNA form, the CDR3 reads TGTGCCAGCAGCAACCTACAGGAGCAGTACTTC. This chain uses TRBV5-6 with TRBJ2-7, with D unclear. This CDR3 spans 11 amino acids. Trimming removed 4 bases from V and 7 bases from J, with 9 bases in between. Germline CDR1 reads SGHDT; CDR2 reads YYEEEE.

There are many counts of this clonotype. The chain recombines TRBV4-3 with TRBJ2-7, with 7 bases lining up with TRBD2. V gave up 0 bases and J gave up 6 bases; unmatched junction bases: 11. This CDR3 has 16 residues. Germline values: CDR1 LGHNA, CDR2 YSLEER. The CDR3: CASSQDSFGGGVEQYF. CDR3 in DNA: TGCGCCAGCAGCCAAGATTCGTTTGGCGGGGGAGTCGAGCAGTACTTC.

This clonotype was recorded at least ten times. V is TRBV27 and J is TRBJ2-1; D ambiguous. The germline V gene encodes CDR1 MNHEY and CDR2 SMNVEV (reference sequence). CDR3 length: 14 residues. The ends were cut back, 6 bases at V and 1 base at J, with 10 bases in the middle. CDR3 sequence: CASSPMGSYNEQFF. The CDR3 DNA is TGTGCCAGCAGCCCGATGGGGTCCTACAATGAGCAGTTCTTC.

This sequence joins TRBV12-3 or TRBV12-4 and TRBJ2-5; the D is unclear. Deletions cut 6 bases from V and 2 bases from J, with 13 bases between. There are 14 residues in the CDR3. In DNA, the CDR3 is TGTGCCAGCAGCTACCCCGGGCCTCAAGAGACCCAGTACTTC. Its translation is CASSYPGPQETQYF.

The genes are TRBV24-1 and TRBJ2-7; either TRBD1 or TRBD2 may supply D (7 bases each). The CDR3 contains 14 residues. In germline, CDR1 is KGHDR, CDR2 SFDVKD. With 6 bases removed from V and 2 bases from J, the gap between germline ends came to 13 bases. The CDR3 DNA is TGTGCCACCAGTCAGGGGGGGAGACCCTACGAGCAGTACTTC. Encoded protein: CATSQGGRPYEQYF.

The chain is built from TRBV19 and TRBJ1-1; D is possibly TRBD1 (5 bases). The germline CDR1 and CDR2 sequences are LNHDA and SQIVND (reference sequence). This CDR3 has 14 residues. The V end lost 6 bases, the J end lost 1 base, and 12 bases lay between the germline ends. Written as DNA, the CDR3 is TGTGCCAGTAGCTCCCGGACACCGAACACTGAAGCTTTCTTT. Translated, it gives CASSSRTPNTEAFF.

This chain joins TRBV6-2 or TRBV6-3 and TRBJ1-5; D is ambiguous. V was shortened by 6 bases and J by 4 bases, with 16 bases between the two germline ends. The CDR3 runs to 15 residues. Germline V CDR1 and CDR2: MNHEY, SVGEGT. The DNA for the CDR3 is TGTGCCAGCAGCCACGGGCCTGAACCGAATCAGCCCCAGCATTTT. It encodes CASSHGPEPNQPQHF.

The chain employs TRBV7-8 and TRBJ2-3; 8 bases map to TRBD2. The trim removed 1 base at V and 0 bases at J, leaving 6 bases unmatched. The CDR3 consists of 17 residues. Per germline, CDR1 SGHVS and CDR2 FQNEAQ. DNA of the CDR3: TGTGCCAGCAGCTTAGATGAGCGGGAGTCGAGCACAGATACGCAGTATTTT. It encodes CASSLDERESSTDTQYF.

V gene TRBV7-9 combines with J gene TRBJ1-6, with a tentative D call TRBD1 (5 bases). The CDR3 is made up of 14 amino acids. Germline V gene data show CDR1 as SEHNR and CDR2 as FQNEAQ (reference sequence). V shed 2 bases and J shed 10 bases, with 12 bases lying between them. The CDR3 region has the DNA TGTGCCAGCAGCTTACAGGGTGAAGGATCACCCCTCCACTTT. Residues: CASSLQGEGSPLHF.

This sequence joins TRBV2 and TRBJ1-6; D uncertain. The CDR3 has 13 amino acids. Trimming removed 8 bases at V and 4 bases at J, with 9 bases between. The germline CDR1 and CDR2 sequences are SNHLY and FYNNEI. The CDR3 nucleotides read TGTGCCAGCTGTGGGCAGTATAATTCACCCCTCCACTTT. It translates to CASCGQYNSPLHF.

The chain carries TRBV20-1 and TRBJ2-7; 11 bases line up with TRBD2. Trimming took 3 bases from V and 4 from J; bases not matched to a gene: 11. Germline CDR1 and CDR2: DFQATT and SNEGSKA (reference sequence). The CDR3 extends over 16 amino acids. CDR3 in DNA: TGCAGTGCTAGCTCAGCTTTTCTAGCGGGGGGTTACGAGCAGTACTTC. It codes for CSASSAFLAGGYEQYF.

This chain uses TRBV20-1 with TRBJ2-5, with a tentative D call TRBD2 (5 bases). The V end was cut by 0 bases, the J end by 1 base, with 15 bases between. Germline CDR1 is DFQATT and CDR2 is SNEGSKA (reference sequence). This CDR3 is built from 16 residues. The CDR3 region is CSARDLLVAFQETQYF. As DNA, the CDR3 is TGCAGTGCTAGAGATCTCTTGGTAGCGTTCCAAGAGACCCAGTACTTC.

The CDR3 loop is CASSLLGQGRAFF. The CDR3 DNA reads as TGTGCCAGCAGTTTATTGGGACAGGGAAGAGCTTTCTTT. The genes are TRBV27 and TRBJ1-1; TRBD1 matches at 9 bases. Unmatched junction bases numbered 4, after V lost 1 base and J lost 10 bases. The CDR3 length is 13 residues. CDR1 MNHEY and CDR2 SMNVEV come from the germline V gene (reference sequence).

This clonotype occurred many times. This rearrangement joins TRBV5-1 to TRBJ1-1; the D is unclear. CDR3 length: 14 amino acids. Per germline, CDR1 SGHRS and CDR2 YFSETQ. V was shortened by 0 bases and J by 5 bases, with 11 bases between the two germline ends. CDR3 bases: TGCGCCAGCAGCTTGGCCGGGCGGAGTACTGAAGCTTTCTTT. Protein product: CASSLAGRSTEAFF.

A note on this clonotype: It is unclear where the CDR3 begins or ends on the DNA, so no DNA is shown, and the CDR3 is as TCRdb lists it. The chain is built from TRBV12-3 or TRBV12-4 and TRBJ2-5; the table assigns TRBD1, which was not confirmed against the DNA. The CDR3 is 16 residues long, ends included. The CDR3 sequence: CASILGPGAEGETQYF.

The chain couples TRBV19 to TRBJ1-2; D not resolved. This CDR3 is built from 12 residues. CDR1 and CDR2 from the germline V gene are LNHDA and SQIVND (reference sequence). Trimming cost V 5 bases and J 8 bases, with 12 bases left between them. The DNA for the CDR3 is TGTGCCAGTAGTCAGCTCCGAGGAGGCTACACCTTC. Residues: CASSQLRGGYTF.

This chain connects TRBV4-1 to TRBJ2-1; 7 bases are a match to TRBD2. Unmatched junction bases numbered 12, after V lost 4 bases and J lost 0 bases. The CDR3 spans 18 residues. In germline, CDR1 is MGHRA, CDR2 YSYEKL. The CDR3 protein is CASSRLAVSRSSYNEQFF. CDR3 in DNA: TGCGCCAGCAGCCGACTAGCTGTCAGCCGGAGCTCCTACAATGAGCAGTTCTTC.

The J gene is TRBJ1-2, the V gene TRBV6-5; no clear D gene. Germline CDR1 reads MNHEY; CDR2 reads SVGAGI. This CDR3 has 13 amino acids. The V end was cut by 1 base, the J end by 5 bases, with 8 bases between. CDR3 nucleotides: TGTGCCAGCAGTTACTTTGGTGGATATGGCTACACCTTC. Translation: CASSYFGGYGYTF.

This clonotype has just a few counts. This chain uses TRBV4-3 with TRBJ2-3, with TRBD1 matching over 7 bases. Germline lookup yields CDR1 LGHNA and CDR2 YSLEER. The CDR3 covers 14 residues. The V and J ends lost 4 bases and 4 bases, in that order; junction bases with no gene match: 5. In nucleotides, the CDR3 is TGCGCCAGCAGCCTTAGGGGGCTGGCAGATACGCAGTATTTT. Amino acid sequence: CASSLRGLADTQYF.

This clonotype has at least ten counts. This chain links TRBV3-1 with TRBJ2-1; TRBD1 matches 11 bases. The CDR3 is 13 residues long. V lost 4 bases to trimming and J lost 9 bases; unmatched junction nucleotides: 2. Germline V gene data show CDR1 as LGHDT and CDR2 as YNNKEL (reference sequence). The CDR3 DNA is TGTGCCAGCAGCCTCGGGACAGGGGGTGAGCAGTTCTTC. Its protein is CASSLGTGGEQFF.